This T cell receptor beta chain stems from a study of T-cell reconstitution after alpha-beta-depleted transplantation in children. CDR1 and CDR2 from the germline V gene are DFQATT and SNEGSKA (reference sequence). V was clipped by 3 bases and J by 2 bases, with 17 bases between them. This CDR3 is 15 amino acids long. This clonotype was detected ten times or more. The TCRbeta library incorporated unique molecular identifiers. TCRdb analysed the PCR reads with MiXCR anew, one entry per CDR3 protein. The sample contains 97,000 or so distinct CDR3 sequences, around 6% of which appear only once. This receptor was identified in a female patient aged 2-15 years who had a stem cell transplant for Fanconi anemia, so the T cells may come from the graft donor. The rearrangement links TRBV20-1 to TRBJ2-7; perhaps TRBD2 as D (7 bases). The sequenced sample was PBMCs, mostly from graft donor cells, obtained 60 days after TCRalphabeta/CD19-depleted stem cell transplant. The CDR3 spells CSASGGRGRTYEQYF. The CDR3 nucleotides are TGCAGTGCTAGCGGGGGGCGGGGGCGCACCTACGAGCAGTACTTC.